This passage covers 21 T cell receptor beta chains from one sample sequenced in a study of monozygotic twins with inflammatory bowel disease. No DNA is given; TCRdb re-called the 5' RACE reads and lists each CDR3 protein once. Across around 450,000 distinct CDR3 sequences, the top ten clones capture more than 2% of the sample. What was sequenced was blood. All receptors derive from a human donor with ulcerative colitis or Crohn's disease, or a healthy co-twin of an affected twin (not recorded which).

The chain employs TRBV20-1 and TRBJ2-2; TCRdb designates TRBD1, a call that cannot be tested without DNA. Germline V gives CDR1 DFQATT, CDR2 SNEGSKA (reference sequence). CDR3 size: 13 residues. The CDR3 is CSAFQGVTGELFF.

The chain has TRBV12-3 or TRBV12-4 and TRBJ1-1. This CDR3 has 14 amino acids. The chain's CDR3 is CASGPTYMNTEAFF.

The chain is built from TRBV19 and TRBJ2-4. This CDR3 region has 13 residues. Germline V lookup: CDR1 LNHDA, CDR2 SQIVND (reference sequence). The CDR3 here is CASSITEKNIQYF.

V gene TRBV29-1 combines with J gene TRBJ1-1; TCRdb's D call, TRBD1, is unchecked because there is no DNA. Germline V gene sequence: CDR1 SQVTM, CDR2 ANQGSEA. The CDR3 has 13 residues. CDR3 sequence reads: CSVEGGGNTEAFF.

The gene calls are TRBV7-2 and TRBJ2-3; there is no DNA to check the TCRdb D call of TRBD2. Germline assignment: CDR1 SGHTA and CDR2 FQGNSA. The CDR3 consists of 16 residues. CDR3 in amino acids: CASSSSGLVSTDTQYF.

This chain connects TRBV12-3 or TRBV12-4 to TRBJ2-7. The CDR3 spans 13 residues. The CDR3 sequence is CASSFRGSLLQIF.

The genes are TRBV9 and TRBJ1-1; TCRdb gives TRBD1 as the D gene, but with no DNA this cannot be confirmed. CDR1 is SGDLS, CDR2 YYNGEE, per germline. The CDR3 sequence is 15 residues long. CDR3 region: CASSAHIGTVTEAFF.

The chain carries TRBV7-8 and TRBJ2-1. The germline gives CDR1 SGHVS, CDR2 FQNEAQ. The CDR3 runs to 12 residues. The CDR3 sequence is CASSFAGAEQFF.

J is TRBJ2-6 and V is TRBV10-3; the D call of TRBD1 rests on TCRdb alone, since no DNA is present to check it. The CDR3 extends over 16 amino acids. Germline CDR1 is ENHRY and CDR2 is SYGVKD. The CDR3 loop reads CAISEGGNSGANVLTF.

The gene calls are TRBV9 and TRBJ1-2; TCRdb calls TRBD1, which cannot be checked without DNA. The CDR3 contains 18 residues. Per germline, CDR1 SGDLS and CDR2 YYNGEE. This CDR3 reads CASSPWTGLMAVNYGYTF.

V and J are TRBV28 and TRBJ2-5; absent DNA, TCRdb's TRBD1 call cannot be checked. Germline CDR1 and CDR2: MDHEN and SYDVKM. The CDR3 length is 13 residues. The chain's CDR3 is CASSSDRGETQYF.

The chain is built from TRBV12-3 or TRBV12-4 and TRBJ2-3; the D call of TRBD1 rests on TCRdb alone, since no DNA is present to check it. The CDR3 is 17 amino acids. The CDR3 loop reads CASSPTLGRGSTDTQYF.

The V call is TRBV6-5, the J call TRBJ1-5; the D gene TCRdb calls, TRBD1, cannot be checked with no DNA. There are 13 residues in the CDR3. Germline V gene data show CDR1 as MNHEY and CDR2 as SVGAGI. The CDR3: CASSYEGEGPQHF.

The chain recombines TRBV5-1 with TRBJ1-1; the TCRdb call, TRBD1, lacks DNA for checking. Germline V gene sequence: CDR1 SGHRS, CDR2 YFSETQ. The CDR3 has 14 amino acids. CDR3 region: CASSTGQTNTEAFF.

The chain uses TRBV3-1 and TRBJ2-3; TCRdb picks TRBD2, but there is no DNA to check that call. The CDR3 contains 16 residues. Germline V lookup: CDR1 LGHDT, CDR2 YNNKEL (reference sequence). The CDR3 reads CASSQERGGGTDTQYF.

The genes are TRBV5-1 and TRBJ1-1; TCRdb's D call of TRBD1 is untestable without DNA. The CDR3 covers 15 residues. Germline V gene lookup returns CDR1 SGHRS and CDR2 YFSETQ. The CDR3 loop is CASSRDRGRGTEAFF.

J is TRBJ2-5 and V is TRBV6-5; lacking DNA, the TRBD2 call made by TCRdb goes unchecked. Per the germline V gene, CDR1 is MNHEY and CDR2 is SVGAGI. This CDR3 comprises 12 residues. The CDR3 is CASSGASETQYF.

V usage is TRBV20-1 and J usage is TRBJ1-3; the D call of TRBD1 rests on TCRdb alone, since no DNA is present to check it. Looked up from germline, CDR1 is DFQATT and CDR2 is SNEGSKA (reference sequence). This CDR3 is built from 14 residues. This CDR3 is CSARPDRAGNTIYF.

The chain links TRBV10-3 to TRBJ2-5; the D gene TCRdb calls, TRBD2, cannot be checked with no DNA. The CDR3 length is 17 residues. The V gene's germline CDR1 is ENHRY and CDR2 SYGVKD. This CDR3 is CATALHLAGAPQETQYF.

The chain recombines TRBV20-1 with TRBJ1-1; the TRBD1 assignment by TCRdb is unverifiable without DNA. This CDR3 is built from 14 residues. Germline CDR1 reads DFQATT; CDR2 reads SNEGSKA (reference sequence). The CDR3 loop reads CSARAGSWNTEAFF.

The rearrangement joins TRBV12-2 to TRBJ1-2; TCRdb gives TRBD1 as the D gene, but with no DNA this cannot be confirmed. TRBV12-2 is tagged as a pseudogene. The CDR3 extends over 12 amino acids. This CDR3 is CASRLQGEGYTF.